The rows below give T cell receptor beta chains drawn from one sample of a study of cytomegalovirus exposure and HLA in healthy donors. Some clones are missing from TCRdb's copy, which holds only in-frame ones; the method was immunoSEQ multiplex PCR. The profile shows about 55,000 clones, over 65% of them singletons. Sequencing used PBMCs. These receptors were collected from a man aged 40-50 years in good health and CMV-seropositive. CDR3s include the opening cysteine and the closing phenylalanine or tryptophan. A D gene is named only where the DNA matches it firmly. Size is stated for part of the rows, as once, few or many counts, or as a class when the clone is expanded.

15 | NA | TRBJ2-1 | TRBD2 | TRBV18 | CASSISGGSDNEQFF | TGTGCCAGCTCAATTAGCGGGGGAAGCGACAATGAGCAGTTCTTC
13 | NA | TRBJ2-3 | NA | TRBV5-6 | CASRHLSTDTQYF | TGTGCCAGCAGACACCTTAGCACAGATACGCAGTATTTT
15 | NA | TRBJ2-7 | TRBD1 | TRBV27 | CASGPGQGATYEQYF | TGTGCCAGCGGCCCGGGACAGGGGGCCACCTACGAGCAGTACTTC
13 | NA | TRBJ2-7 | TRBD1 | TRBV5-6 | CASSFRQGHEQYF | TGTGCCAGCAGCTTTCGACAGGGCCACGAGCAGTACTTC
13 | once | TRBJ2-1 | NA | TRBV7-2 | CASSPRWTLRQFF | TGTGCCAGCAGCCCTAGATGGACACTCCGGCAGTTCTTC
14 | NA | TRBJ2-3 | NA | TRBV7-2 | CASSLVASTDTQYF | TGTGCCAGCAGCTTAGTAGCGAGCACAGATACGCAGTATTTT
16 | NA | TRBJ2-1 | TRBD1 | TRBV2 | CASSESRDSSYNEQFF | TGTGCCAGCAGCGAATCCCGGGACAGCTCCTACAATGAGCAGTTCTTC
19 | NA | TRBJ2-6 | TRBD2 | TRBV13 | CASKWVGSGGTSGANVLTF | TGTGCCAGCAAGTGGGTCGGAAGCGGGGGGACCTCTGGGGCCAACGTCCTGACTTTC
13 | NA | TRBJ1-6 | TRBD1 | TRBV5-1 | CASRGQDDSPLHF | TGCGCCAGCAGAGGACAGGATGATTCACCCCTCCACTTT
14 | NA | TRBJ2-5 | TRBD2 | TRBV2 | CASSASGGKETQYF | TGTGCCAGCAGTGCTAGCGGTGGAAAAGAGACCCAGTACTTC
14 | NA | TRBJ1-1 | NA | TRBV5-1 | CASSLDGYNTEAFF | TGCGCCAGCAGCTTGGACGGGTATAACACTGAAGCTTTCTTT
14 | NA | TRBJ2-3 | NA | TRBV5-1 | CASSLSAHTDTQYF | TGCGCCAGCAGCTTGTCAGCGCACACAGATACGCAGTATTTT
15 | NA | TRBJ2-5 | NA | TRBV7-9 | CASSLVSQSERTQYF | TGTGCCAGCAGCTTAGTGTCCCAGAGCGAGCGGACCCAGTACTTC
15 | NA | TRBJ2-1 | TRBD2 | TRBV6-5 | CASYGRGDYYNEQFF | TGTGCCAGTTATGGGCGGGGGGACTATTACAATGAGCAGTTCTTC
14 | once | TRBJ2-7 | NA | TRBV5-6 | CASSLAGLSYEQYF | TGTGCCAGCAGCTTGGCAGGGCTCTCCTACGAGCAGTACTTC
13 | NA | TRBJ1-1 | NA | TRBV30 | CARELRGSTEAFF | TGTGCCAGGGAGTTGCGGGGGAGCACTGAAGCTTTCTTT
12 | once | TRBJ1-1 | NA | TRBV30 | CAWIRDSTEAFF | TGTGCCTGGATCAGGGACTCCACTGAAGCTTTCTTT
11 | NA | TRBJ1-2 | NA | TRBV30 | CAWNQGRGYTF | TGTGCCTGGAACCAGGGTCGTGGCTACACCTTC
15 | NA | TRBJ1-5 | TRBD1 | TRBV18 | CASSLTGGSYQPQHF | TGTGCCAGCTCCTTGACAGGGGGCAGTTATCAGCCCCAGCATTTT
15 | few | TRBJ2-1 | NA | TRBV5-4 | CASSSPNIVYNEQFF | TGTGCCAGCAGCTCTCCTAATATCGTCTACAATGAGCAGTTCTTC
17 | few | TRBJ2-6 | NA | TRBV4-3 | CASSQDYAGMEANVLTF | TGCGCCAGCAGCCAAGATTACGCGGGGATGGAGGCCAACGTCCTGACTTTC
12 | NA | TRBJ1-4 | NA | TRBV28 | CASSTEGEKLFF | TGTGCCAGCAGTACCGAGGGTGAAAAACTGTTTTTT
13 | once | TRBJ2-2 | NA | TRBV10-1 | CASGGLVAGELFF | TGCGCCAGCGGGGGACTTGTGGCCGGGGAGCTGTTTTTT
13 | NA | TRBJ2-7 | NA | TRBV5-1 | CASSLLPSGEQYF | TGCGCCAGCAGCTTGCTCCCCTCGGGGGAGCAGTACTTC
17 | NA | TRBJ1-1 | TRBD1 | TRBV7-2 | CASSLRDRGFMNTEAFF | TGTGCCAGCAGCCTAAGGGACAGGGGCTTCATGAACACTGAAGCTTTCTTT
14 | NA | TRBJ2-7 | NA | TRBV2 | CASKQRTGQHEQYF | TGTGCCAGCAAACAACGAACAGGGCAACACGAGCAGTACTTC
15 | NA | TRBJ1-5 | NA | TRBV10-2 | CASSETERINQPQHF | TGCGCCAGCAGTGAAACAGAACGGATCAATCAGCCCCAGCATTTT
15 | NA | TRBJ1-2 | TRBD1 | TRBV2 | CASSGQGLANYGYTF | TGTGCCAGCAGTGGACAGGGACTAGCTAACTATGGCTACACCTTC
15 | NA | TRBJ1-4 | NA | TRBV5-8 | CASSLEQGSTEKLFF | TGTGCCAGCAGCTTGGAACAGGGTTCGACGGAAAAACTGTTTTTT
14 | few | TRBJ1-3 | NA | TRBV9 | CASSPADSGNTIYF | TGTGCCAGCAGCCCGGCGGACTCTGGAAACACCATATATTTT
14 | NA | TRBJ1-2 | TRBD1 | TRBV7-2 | CASSSRQGAGGYTF | TGTGCCAGCAGCTCCAGACAGGGGGCGGGCGGCTACACCTTC
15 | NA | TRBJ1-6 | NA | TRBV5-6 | CASNHGGVANSPLHF | TGTGCCAGCAACCACGGAGGGGTGGCGAATTCACCCCTCCACTTT
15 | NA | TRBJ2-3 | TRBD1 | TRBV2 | CASREWTGGADTQYF | TGTGCCAGCAGAGAATGGACAGGGGGCGCAGATACGCAGTATTTT
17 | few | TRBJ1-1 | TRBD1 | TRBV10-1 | CASSETRQGAMNTEAFF | TGCGCCAGCAGTGAGACGAGGCAGGGGGCAATGAACACTGAAGCTTTCTTT
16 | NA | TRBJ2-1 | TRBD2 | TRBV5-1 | CASSPHSGGRGNEQFF | TGCGCCAGCAGCCCTCATAGCGGGGGCCGGGGTAATGAGCAGTTCTTC
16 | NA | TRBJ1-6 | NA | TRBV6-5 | CASSYPRGSNNSPLHF | TGTGCCAGCAGTTACCCCCGGGGTTCCAATAATTCACCCCTCCACTTT
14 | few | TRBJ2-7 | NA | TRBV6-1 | CATQSDGRVGEQYF | TGTGCAACCCAATCTGATGGCAGGGTGGGCGAGCAGTACTTC
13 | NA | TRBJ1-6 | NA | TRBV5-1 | CASSLSRDSPLHF | TGCGCCAGCAGCTTGTCTAGAGATTCACCCCTCCACTTT
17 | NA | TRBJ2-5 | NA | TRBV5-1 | CASSLREVALNQETQYF | TGCGCCAGCAGCTTGAGGGAAGTAGCGCTTAACCAAGAGACCCAGTACTTC
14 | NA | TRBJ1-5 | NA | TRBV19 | CASSSSSSNQPQHF | TGTGCCAGTAGTTCTTCCAGTAGCAATCAGCCCCAGCATTTT
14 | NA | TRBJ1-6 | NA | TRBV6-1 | CASTGLSDNSPLHF | TGTGCCAGCACAGGGCTGTCTGATAATTCACCCCTCCACTTT
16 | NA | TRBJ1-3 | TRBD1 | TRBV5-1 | CASRGTDTDSGNTIYF | TGCGCCAGCAGAGGGACAGATACCGACTCTGGAAACACCATATATTTT
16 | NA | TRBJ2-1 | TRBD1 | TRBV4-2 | CASSPAGTGGGFEQFF | TGTGCCAGCAGCCCGGCCGGGACAGGGGGCGGTTTTGAGCAGTTCTTC
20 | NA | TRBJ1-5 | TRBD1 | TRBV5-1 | CASSLRFRDRGRGSNQPQHF | TGCGCCAGCAGCTTGCGGTTTCGGGACAGGGGAAGGGGTAGCAATCAGCCCCAGCATTTT
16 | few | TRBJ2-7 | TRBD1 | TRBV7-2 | CASSLAPTGGNYEQYF | TGTGCCAGCAGCTTAGCCCCGACAGGGGGGAATTACGAGCAGTACTTC
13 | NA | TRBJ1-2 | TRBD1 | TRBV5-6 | CASSWDREDGYTF | TGTGCCAGCAGCTGGGACAGGGAGGATGGCTACACCTTC